The 16 T cell receptor beta chains presented below share a single source sample, sequenced in a study of cytomegalovirus exposure and HLA in healthy donors. Clones were read by immunoSEQ multiplex PCR, and TCRdb kept only the in-frame ones, dropping some. The sample has around 150,000 clones, roughly 79% seen once; the top ten hold about 27%. Input material: PBMCs. The receptor source for this set is a man younger than 40 in good health and CMV-seropositive.

The CDR3: CASSGGRWETQYF. CDR3 sequence (DNA): TGTGCCAGCAGTGGGGGGCGTTGGGAGACCCAGTACTTC. The chain links TRBV2 to TRBJ2-5; weak D call: TRBD1 (6 bases). This CDR3 region has 13 residues. Per the germline V gene, CDR1 is SNHLY and CDR2 is FYNNEI. V was pared by 4 bases and J by 5 bases, with 11 bases between.

The chain has TRBV5-1 and TRBJ1-1, with 8 bases that match TRBD1. The CDR3 covers 13 residues. Germline V gene sequence: CDR1 SGHRS, CDR2 YFSETQ. V trimming: 3 bases; J trimming: 10 bases; junction bases outside the gene matches: 8. The CDR3 region has the DNA TGCGCCAGCAGCTGGATGGGGACAGGACTAGCTTTCTTT. Residues: CASSWMGTGLAFF. Filled out from reference TRBV5-1 and TRBJ1-1, the complete variable domain reads KAGVTQTPRYLIKTRGQQVTLSCSPISGHRSVSWYQQTPGQGLQFLFEYFSETQRNKGNFPGRFSGRQFSNSRSEMNVSTLELGDSALYLCASSWMGTGLAFFGQGTRLTVV.

This chain links TRBV2 with TRBJ1-5; unclear D gene. The CDR3 length is 15 residues. V was pared by 1 base and J by 2 bases, with 9 bases between. CDR1 is SNHLY, CDR2 FYNNEI, per germline. The CDR3 reads CASSEGAVGNQPQHF. DNA for the CDR3: TGTGCCAGCAGTGAAGGGGCAGTGGGCAATCAGCCCCAGCATTTT.

This rearrangement joins TRBV9 to TRBJ2-5, with a tentative D call TRBD1 (5 bases). V was shortened by 0 bases and J by 4 bases, with 13 bases between the two germline ends. This CDR3 spans 15 amino acids. Looked up from germline, CDR1 is SGDLS and CDR2 is YYNGEE. DNA for the CDR3: TGTGCCAGCAGCGTAGGGGCAGGGCGAATAGAGACCCAGTACTTC. This encodes CASSVGAGRIETQYF.

The count of this clone is one. The J gene is TRBJ2-7, the V gene TRBV9, with 9 bases matching TRBD2. This CDR3 contains 15 residues. V shed 0 bases and J 4 bases; nucleotides not matched to a gene: 5. Germline assignment: CDR1 SGDLS and CDR2 YYNGEE. CDR3 in DNA: TGTGCCAGCAGCGTAGAGGGGACTAGCCTTTACGAGCAGTACTTC. Translation: CASSVEGTSLYEQYF.

The chain couples TRBV4-1 to TRBJ2-7; TRBD2 agrees at 10 bases. Germline trimming cut 0 bases from V and 7 bases from J; bases unmatched to any gene: 9. Germline V gives CDR1 MGHRA, CDR2 YSYEKL. This CDR3 spans 16 amino acids. As DNA, the CDR3 is TGCGCCAGCAGCCAAGATTGGGCTAGCGGGGGCAGAGAGCAGTACTTC. It is translated as CASSQDWASGGREQYF.

This clone is a singleton in its sample. V is TRBV29-1 and J is TRBJ1-5; D might be TRBD1 (5 bases). This CDR3 spans 13 amino acids. Germline V gene sequence: CDR1 SQVTM, CDR2 ANQGSEA. The ends were cut back, 6 bases at V and 0 bases at J, with 9 bases in the middle. DNA for the CDR3: TGCAGCGTACAGGTCCTTAGCAATCAGCCCCAGCATTTT. This gives the protein CSVQVLSNQPQHF.

V and J are TRBV30 and TRBJ2-7; weak D call: TRBD2 (5 bases). Germline V gene sequence: CDR1 GTSNPN, CDR2 SVGIG (reference sequence). The CDR3 extends over 11 amino acids. With 1 base removed from V and 6 bases from J, the gap between germline ends came to 7 bases. The CDR3 is CAWSGGLEQYF. The CDR3, as DNA: TGTGCCTGGAGTGGAGGGCTCGAGCAGTACTTC. The entire variable domain, with the rest obtained from reference TRBV30 and TRBJ2-7, is as follows: SQTIHQWPATLVQPVGSPLSLECTVEGTSNPNLYWYRQAAGRGLQLLFYSVGIGQISSEVPQNLSASRPQDRQFILSSKKLLLSDSGFYLCAWSGGLEQYFGPGTRLTVT.

V is TRBV4-1 and J is TRBJ2-5; 9 bases match TRBD1. Germline CDR1 and CDR2: MGHRA and YSYEKL. V dropped 2 bases and J dropped 4; count of bases not matched to a gene: 5. The CDR3 extends over 15 amino acids. CDR3 region: CASSQLTGGIETQYF. CDR3 sequence (DNA): TGCGCCAGCAGCCAACTAACAGGGGGCATAGAGACCCAGTACTTC.

This clone came up many times. V is TRBV19 and J is TRBJ1-6, with unresolved D. The CDR3 spans 14 residues. Germline CDR1 LNHDA, CDR2 SQIVND (reference sequence). The germline V and J ends were trimmed by 5 bases and 9 bases, with 14 bases remaining between them. The CDR3 DNA sequence: TGTGCCAGTAGTGCCCTCAAACAGAGTTCACCCCTCCACTTT. This sequence encodes CASSALKQSSPLHF.

This clone came up a few times. The chain links TRBV29-1 to TRBJ1-2, with D hard to call. The CDR3 spans 11 residues. Trimming left V 6 bases short and J 0 bases short, with 5 bases between. In germline, CDR1 is SQVTM, CDR2 ANQGSEA. Written as DNA, the CDR3 is TGCAGCGTGTCAACTAACTATGGCTACACCTTC. This encodes CSVSTNYGYTF. The full variable domain, rest sourced from reference TRBV29-1 and TRBJ1-2, is SAVISQKPSRDICQRGTSLTIQCQVDSQVTMMFWYRQQPGQSLTLIATANQGSEATYESGFVIDKFPISRPNLTFSTLTVSNMSPEDSSIYLCSVSTNYGYTFGSGTRLTVV.

The chain joins TRBV5-1 to TRBJ1-2, with TRBD1 matching 7 bases. This CDR3 has 13 residues. Germline V gives CDR1 SGHRS, CDR2 YFSETQ. J lost 8 bases, V lost 3 bases, and 7 bases had no gene match. This CDR3 is CASSSSTGLGYTF. CDR3 DNA: TGCGCCAGCAGCTCATCGACAGGGCTGGGCTACACCTTC.

This clone was observed once. Written as DNA, the CDR3 is TGTGCCAGCTCGACCGGGACAGACACAGATACGCAGTATTTT. It is translated as CASSTGTDTDTQYF. The V and J genes are TRBV18 and TRBJ2-3; 7 bases line up with TRBD1. Trimming cost V 6 bases and J 2 bases; bases outside gene matches: 5. Germline values: CDR1 KGHSH, CDR2 LQKENI. The CDR3 contains 14 residues.

The J gene is TRBJ2-3, the V gene TRBV6-5; 11 bases agree with TRBD2. J lost 2 bases, V lost 2 bases, and 3 bases had no gene match. The CDR3 sequence is 16 residues long. In germline, CDR1 is MNHEY, CDR2 SVGAGI. CDR3 residues: CASSYGTSGNTDTQYF. Written as DNA, the CDR3 is TGTGCCAGCAGTTACGGGACTAGCGGAAACACAGATACGCAGTATTTT.

V gene TRBV11-1 combines with J gene TRBJ2-5; 7 bases agree with TRBD2. J was trimmed by 10 bases and V by 3 bases; bases with no gene match: 8. The CDR3 loop spans 13 amino acids. Germline CDR1 is SGHAT and CDR2 is FQDESV (reference sequence). The CDR3 region is CASSFGLDGDQYF. CDR3 nucleotides: TGTGCCAGCAGCTTTGGACTAGATGGGGACCAGTACTTC.

J is TRBJ2-3 and V is TRBV7-2; D gene ambiguous. The ends were cut back, 5 bases at V and 5 bases at J, with 8 bases in the middle. The CDR3 is 12 amino acids. Germline V gene data show CDR1 as SGHTA and CDR2 as FQGNSA. The CDR3 sequence: CASSLSGDTQYF. The CDR3 region has the DNA TGTGCCAGCAGCCTGAGTGGAGATACGCAGTATTTT.